The 20 T cell receptor beta chains reported below all come from one sample, sequenced in a study of T-cell memory formation after mild COVID-19. TCRdb reanalysed the 5' RACE reads using MiXCR and keeps one entry per CDR3 protein. The repertoire holds approximately 350,000 distinct CDR3 sequences, under 15% seen once, with roughly a fifth in the top ten. The sequenced material came from PBMCs or a T cell subset sorted from them (not recorded which). These receptors all come from a man between 18 and 35 years old who had mild COVID-19 (a few samples of this study predate the infection). Cell type and time point are not known.

The rearrangement joins TRBV5-1 to TRBJ2-3, with a possible D match to TRBD2 (5 bases). From germline, CDR1 is SGHRS and CDR2 YFSETQ. Trimming pared 3 bases from V and 2 bases from J, leaving 13 bases between. This CDR3 is built from 15 residues. CDR3 amino acids: CASSSMRGSTDTQYF. The CDR3 DNA is TGCGCCAGCAGCTCCATGCGCGGGTCCACAGATACGCAGTATTTT.

This clonotype showed up just a few times. The chain joins TRBV4-1 to TRBJ1-2; unclear D gene. The germline CDR1 and CDR2 sequences are MGHRA and YSYEKL. The CDR3 loop spans 13 amino acids. V lost 0 bases to trimming and J lost 7 bases, with 9 bases between them. The CDR3 DNA reads TGCGCCAGCAGCCAAGATGCCGGGTTTGGCTACACCTTC. It yields the protein CASSQDAGFGYTF.

The sample holds a few counts of this clonotype. This chain links TRBV7-4 with TRBJ1-5; 9 bases map to TRBD1. This CDR3 is 16 amino acids long. Per the germline V gene, CDR1 is SGHVT and CDR2 is SQSDAQ. The trim removed 5 bases at V and 4 bases at J, leaving 9 bases unmatched. The CDR3 DNA is TGTGCCAGCAGCCCTAGGCCCGGGACAGGGAATCAGCCCCAGCATTTT. It is translated as CASSPRPGTGNQPQHF.

This clonotype was counted many times. The chain employs TRBV10-3 and TRBJ2-2; D is ambiguous. CDR1 ENHRY and CDR2 SYGVKD come from the germline V gene. V dropped 5 bases and J dropped 2 bases, with 6 bases sitting between them. The CDR3 is 13 amino acids. The CDR3 is CAISPANTGELFF. The CDR3 bases are TGTGCCATCAGTCCAGCTAACACCGGGGAGCTGTTTTTT.

This clonotype has ten or more counts. This chain links TRBV3-1 with TRBJ2-1; TRBD2 is a possible D gene (6 bases). The ends were cut back, 3 bases at V and 14 bases at J, with 14 bases in the middle. The CDR3 extends over 12 amino acids. The germline V gene encodes CDR1 LGHDT and CDR2 YNNKEL (reference sequence). The CDR3 spells CASSHEPGLKFF. The DNA for the CDR3 is TGTGCCAGCAGCCACGAACCGGGACTGAAGTTCTTC.

This chain connects TRBV6-5 to TRBJ1-3, with D uncertain. The CDR3 contains 14 residues. CDR1 MNHEY and CDR2 SVGAGI come from the germline V gene. The ends were cut back, 7 bases at V and 4 bases at J, with 14 bases in the middle. The CDR3 coding sequence is TGTGCCAGCACCCCCTCGGGGTCCGGAAACACCATATATTTT. Amino acids: CASTPSGSGNTIYF.

This clonotype was observed a few times. The chain joins TRBV10-3 to TRBJ2-7; 8 bases are a match to TRBD1. Unmatched junction bases numbered 14, after V lost 4 bases and J lost 6 bases. The length of the CDR3 is 16 residues. In germline, CDR1 is ENHRY, CDR2 SYGVKD. The DNA of the CDR3 is TGTGCCATCAGTGCCGAGGAGGACAGGGTCCCTTCCGAGCAGTACTTC. Encoded protein: CAISAEEDRVPSEQYF.

The V and J genes are TRBV7-2 and TRBJ2-4, with no clear D. Trimming pared 2 bases from V and 0 bases from J, leaving 20 bases between. Germline values: CDR1 SGHTA, CDR2 FQGNSA. The CDR3 extends over 19 amino acids. CDR3 in amino acids: CASSLLMVRLPVAKNIQYF. As DNA, the CDR3 is TGTGCCAGCAGCTTATTGATGGTTCGCCTCCCGGTAGCCAAAAACATTCAGTACTTC.

This clonotype was counted many times. The V call is TRBV7-9, the J call TRBJ2-1; no clear D. CDR3 size: 16 residues. Germline CDR1 and CDR2: SEHNR and FQNEAQ (reference sequence). V was cut by 1 base and J by 0 bases, with 10 bases left in between. The CDR3 DNA reads TGTGCCAGCAGCTTAGTCTCCCTCAGCTCCTACAATGAGCAGTTCTTC. It yields the protein CASSLVSLSSYNEQFF.

The chain uses TRBV7-9 and TRBJ1-2; possibly TRBD1 for D (5 bases). CDR1 is SEHNR and CDR2 is FQNEAQ in the germline V gene (reference sequence). This CDR3 spans 15 amino acids. V was trimmed by 5 bases and J by 4 bases, leaving 17 bases between them. This chain's CDR3 is CASSPLSMDTYGYTF. CDR3 DNA sequence: TGTGCCAGCAGCCCCCTCTCTATGGACACCTATGGCTACACCTTC.

This clonotype was seen more than once but under ten times. The genes are TRBV12-3 or TRBV12-4 and TRBJ2-3; D call uncertain. V shed 6 bases and J shed 4 bases, with 5 bases lying between them. This CDR3 is 11 amino acids long. CDR3 region: CASRMSDTQYF. CDR3 nucleotide sequence: TGTGCCAGCAGGATGTCAGATACGCAGTATTTT.

The genes are TRBV20-1 and TRBJ2-3; 10 positions agree with TRBD2. The CDR3 sequence is 14 residues long. The ends lost 6 bases at V and 1 base at J; junction bases unmatched: 4. Germline CDR1 and CDR2: DFQATT and SNEGSKA (reference sequence). Here the CDR3 reads CSATTSGGTDTQYF. The CDR3 DNA reads TGCAGTGCAACTACTAGCGGGGGCACAGATACGCAGTATTTT.

This clonotype was detected only once. The chain uses TRBV4-3 and TRBJ2-3, with a possible D match to TRBD1 (5 bases). Trimming left V 0 bases short and J 0 bases short, with 13 bases between. The CDR3 length is 17 residues. In germline, CDR1 is LGHNA, CDR2 YSLEER. This chain's CDR3 is CASSQELGRVSTDTQYF. For the CDR3, the DNA is TGCGCCAGCAGCCAAGAATTAGGCAGGGTCAGCACAGATACGCAGTATTTT.

This chain links TRBV7-3 with TRBJ1-6, with D maybe TRBD1 (5 bases). The CDR3 is 15 residues long. Trimming took 0 bases from V and 7 from J, leaving 10 bases between them. Germline V lookup: CDR1 SGHTA, CDR2 FQGTGA. Here the CDR3 reads CASSLTGQGNSPLHF. The CDR3 DNA reads as TGTGCCAGCAGCTTAACAGGGCAGGGAAATTCACCCCTCCACTTT.

The CDR3 reads CASTPSGPGNEQFF. CDR3 DNA: TGTGCCAGCACCCCCTCTGGGCCAGGCAATGAGCAGTTCTTC. The V gene is TRBV7-8, the J gene TRBJ2-1, with unresolved D. V lost 7 bases and J 6 bases, leaving 16 bases between the germline ends. Germline values: CDR1 SGHVS, CDR2 FQNEAQ. CDR3 size: 14 residues.

The chain uses TRBV11-1 and TRBJ1-1; TRBD1 might be the D (6 bases). The CDR3 sequence is 14 residues long. The germline CDR1 and CDR2 sequences are SGHAT and FQDESV (reference sequence). V was clipped by 5 bases and J by 5 bases, with 15 bases between them. The CDR3: CASSTRWGRTEAFF. DNA of the CDR3: TGTGCCAGCAGCACCCGGTGGGGGCGGACTGAAGCTTTCTTT.

The V and J genes are TRBV18 and TRBJ1-2; TRBD1 matches 9 bases. V lost 8 bases to trimming and J lost 5 bases; unmatched junction nucleotides: 6. In germline, CDR1 is KGHSH, CDR2 LQKENI. The CDR3 is 13 amino acids. Here the CDR3 reads CASGRQGDYGYTF. CDR3 in DNA: TGTGCCAGCGGCCGACAGGGGGATTATGGCTACACCTTC.

This clonotype was detected only a few times. The V gene is TRBV5-1, the J gene TRBJ1-1; a weak D match, TRBD1 (5 bases). CDR3 size: 15 residues. The ends were cut back, 4 bases at V and 3 bases at J, with 16 bases in the middle. The germline V gene encodes CDR1 SGHRS and CDR2 YFSETQ. CDR3 sequence: CASSPTGTVYTEAFF. CDR3 sequence (DNA): TGCGCCAGCAGCCCCACCGGGACGGTTTACACTGAAGCTTTCTTT.

The V gene is TRBV6-5, the J gene TRBJ2-3; no reliable D call. This CDR3 spans 15 amino acids. V was pared by 6 bases and J by 3 bases, with 16 bases between. Germline-derived CDR1 and CDR2 are MNHEY and SVGAGI. The DNA for the CDR3 is TGTGCCAGCAGGCTCGGCCCTACCTCGACAGATACGCAGTATTTT. Its translation: CASRLGPTSTDTQYF.

The chain employs TRBV5-1 and TRBJ2-5; maybe TRBD2 (6 bases). The CDR3 is made up of 14 amino acids. V was cut by 1 base and J by 4 bases, with 11 bases left in between. The germline CDR1 and CDR2 sequences are SGHRS and YFSETQ. Written as DNA, the CDR3 is TGCGCCAGCAGCTTGAAGCTGGGGGGAGAGACCCAGTACTTC. Its protein is CASSLKLGGETQYF. The variable domain in full, completed from reference TRBV5-1 and TRBJ2-5, reads KAGVTQTPRYLIKTRGQQVTLSCSPISGHRSVSWYQQTPGQGLQFLFEYFSETQRNKGNFPGRFSGRQFSNSRSEMNVSTLELGDSALYLCASSLKLGGETQYFGPGTRLLVL.